The T cell receptor (beta chain) described here comes from a study of blood T cell repertoires in COVID-19. Assay: immunoSEQ multiplex PCR; the TCRdb copy retains only in-frame clones and omits some. The sample lists about 200,000 clones, approximately 86% occurring once. Germline-derived CDR1 and CDR2 are SGDLS and YYNGEE. The CDR3 length is 12 residues. V was clipped by 5 bases and J by 12 bases, with 18 bases between them. The receptor was derived from a woman aged 40-49 years with acute COVID-19. The rearrangement links TRBV9 to TRBJ2-7, with D tentatively TRBD1 (6 bases). Sequencing used PBMCs or T cells enriched from blood (not recorded which). The CDR3 DNA follows: TGTGCCAGCAGTAGTGCCGGGACACGGTTGTACTTC. This sequence encodes CASSSAGTRLYF.